Listed below are T cell receptor beta chains from one sample, sequenced in a study of blood T cell repertoires in COVID-19. TCRdb keeps only in-frame clones here, not all; method: immunoSEQ multiplex PCR. The sample yields under 350,000 clones, roughly 90% seen once. The specimen sequenced was PBMCs or T cells enriched from blood (not recorded which). The receptors were sampled from a woman aged 40 to 50 who had recovered from COVID-19. The conserved cysteine and the conserved F or W are not part of the CDR3 here.

J gene: TRBJ1-6; V gene: TRBV30; CDR3 length: 14; CDR3 protein: AWSSSRDSPSAALH
J gene: TRBJ1-1; V gene: TRBV10-3; CDR3 length: 12; CDR3 protein: AISSSSTGGLAF
J gene: TRBJ2-7; V gene: TRBV5-1; CDR3 length: 13; CDR3 protein: ASSYLMAGENEQY
J gene: TRBJ2-7; V gene: TRBV4-1; CDR3 length: 18; CDR3 protein: ASSQYSQRESQGGEYEQY
J gene: TRBJ1-5; V gene: TRBV18; CDR3 length: 12; CDR3 protein: ASSRVEGNQPQH
J gene: TRBJ2-2; V gene: TRBV2; CDR3 length: 12; CDR3 protein: ASSGSRFSGELF
J gene: TRBJ1-1; V gene: TRBV4-1; CDR3 length: 12; CDR3 protein: ASSLGQLNTEAF
J gene: TRBJ1-1; V gene: TRBV12-5; CDR3 length: 11; CDR3 protein: ASGPPGFTEAF
J gene: TRBJ1-1; V gene: TRBV5-1; CDR3 length: 14; CDR3 protein: ASRVTVVSMNTEAF
J gene: TRBJ2-7; V gene: TRBV18; CDR3 length: 13; CDR3 protein: ASSPSTSGRSEQY
J gene: TRBJ2-7; V gene: TRBV30; CDR3 length: 11; CDR3 protein: AWRSLAGDEQY
J gene: TRBJ2-3; V gene: TRBV7-2; CDR3 length: 12; CDR3 protein: ASSLGTSTDTQY
J gene: TRBJ2-1; V gene: TRBV5-1; CDR3 length: 14; CDR3 protein: ASTLGLGASYNEQF
J gene: TRBJ1-5; V gene: TRBV12-3/TRBV12-4; CDR3 length: 11; CDR3 protein: ASSQSSSQPQH